These 25 T cell receptor beta chains came from one sample sequenced in a study of blood T cell repertoires in COVID-19. Some clones are missing from TCRdb's copy, which holds only in-frame ones; the method was immunoSEQ multiplex PCR. The sample holds approximately 200,000 clones, about 82% seen once. Input material: PBMCs or T cells enriched from blood (not recorded which). These receptors all come from a woman between 25 and 40 years old who had recovered from COVID-19.

A few counts support this clone. This sequence joins TRBV29-1 and TRBJ2-7; possible D gene TRBD1, 6 bases. With 4 bases removed from V and 6 bases from J, the gap between germline ends came to 13 bases. This CDR3 comprises 12 residues. Germline CDR1 reads SQVTM; CDR2 reads ANQGSEA. CDR3 bases: TGCAGCGTTGTCTCAGGGGAGCTCGAGCAGTACTTC. This translates into CSVVSGELEQYF.

The chain uses TRBV28 and TRBJ2-1, with unresolved D. CDR3 size: 12 residues. Germline lookup yields CDR1 MDHEN and CDR2 SYDVKM. The V and J ends lost 7 bases and 8 bases respectively, with 12 bases between them. The CDR3 loop is CASTSVAHEQFF. For the CDR3, the DNA is TGTGCCAGCACCTCGGTCGCACATGAGCAGTTCTTC.

In this sample, this clone turned up a few times. The chain uses TRBV29-1 and TRBJ1-2; TRBD1 agrees at 8 bases. The CDR3 is made up of 13 amino acids. CDR1 is SQVTM and CDR2 is ANQGSEA in the germline V gene. V shed 6 bases, J shed 5 bases, and the junction held 8 bases outside the gene matches. The CDR3 here is CSVYGQGSYGYTF. The CDR3 nucleotides are TGCAGCGTGTACGGACAGGGTTCTTATGGCTACACCTTC.

For the CDR3, the DNA is TGTGCCAGCAGCTTGGGTCGTGGGGGGGGAGCCACAGATACGCAGTATTTT. It codes for CASSLGRGGGATDTQYF. The rearrangement links TRBV5-4 to TRBJ2-3; 7 positions agree with TRBD2. V was pared by 0 bases and J by 2 bases, with 9 bases of the junction left unmatched. Germline V gene lookup returns CDR1 SGHNT and CDR2 YYREEE (reference sequence). The CDR3 spans 17 residues.

The chain employs TRBV5-8 and TRBJ2-3; D possibly corresponds to TRBD1 (6 bases). CDR1 is SGHTS and CDR2 is YDEGEE in the germline V gene. The germline V and J ends were trimmed by 3 bases and 2 bases, with 13 bases remaining between them. This CDR3 is 15 amino acids long. CDR3: CASSWTESPTDTQYF. For the CDR3, the DNA is TGTGCCAGCAGCTGGACAGAATCACCCACAGATACGCAGTATTTT.

This clone showed up just a few times. J is TRBJ1-1 and V is TRBV6-5, with D uncertain. Germline V gene lookup returns CDR1 MNHEY and CDR2 SVGAGI. The CDR3 extends over 12 amino acids. V was cut by 7 bases and J by 3 bases, with 9 bases left in between. The CDR3 spells CASTQRYTEAFF. In DNA, the CDR3 is TGTGCCAGCACCCAGCGGTACACTGAAGCTTTCTTT.

The J gene is TRBJ2-1, the V gene TRBV9, with TRBD2 as a possible D gene (6 bases). The CDR3 totals 15 residues. Germline V lookup: CDR1 SGDLS, CDR2 YYNGEE. The V end was cut by 4 bases, the J end by 7 bases, with 18 bases between. CDR3 protein: CASSPMGAGWNEQFF. In nucleotides, the CDR3 is TGTGCCAGCAGCCCGATGGGAGCGGGTTGGAATGAGCAGTTCTTC.

Only one count was recorded for this clone. The chain uses TRBV7-2 and TRBJ1-3; TRBD1 matches 10 bases. Looked up from germline, CDR1 is SGHTA and CDR2 is FQGNSA. J gave up 0 bases and V 3 bases, and 5 bases lay outside the gene matches. This CDR3 region has 17 residues. This chain's CDR3 is CASSFRDRGSSGNTIYF. CDR3 nucleotides: TGTGCCAGCAGCTTTAGGGACAGGGGTAGCTCTGGAAACACCATATATTTT.

The chain has TRBV6-6 and TRBJ1-3; 8 bases agree with TRBD1. The CDR3 is made up of 17 amino acids. Germline trimming cut 5 bases from V and 7 bases from J; bases unmatched to any gene: 16. The germline gives CDR1 MNHNY, CDR2 SVGAGI (reference sequence). This chain's CDR3 is CASSQRQGALVRNTIYF. The CDR3 DNA reads TGTGCCAGCAGTCAGAGGCAGGGGGCGCTCGTCCGGAACACCATATATTTT.

This chain joins TRBV5-8 and TRBJ2-2; TRBD2 aligns across 13 bases. The CDR3 has 17 residues. Trimming removed 2 bases from V and 8 bases from J; junction bases left unmatched: 9. CDR1 and CDR2 (germline): SGHTS, YDEGEE. The CDR3 is CASSLRDPGLAGGELFF. The CDR3 region has the DNA TGTGCCAGCAGCTTACGAGATCCGGGACTAGCGGGAGGGGAGCTGTTTTTT.

V usage is TRBV5-1 and J usage is TRBJ2-5; 15 bases fit TRBD2. The CDR3 consists of 16 residues. With 7 bases clipped from V and 5 bases from J, the junction kept 9 bases outside the gene matches. The germline CDR1 and CDR2 sequences are SGHRS and YFSETQ. The CDR3 DNA is TGCGCCAGCTCGGGACTAGCGGGAGGTGGTAGTGAGACCCAGTACTTC. This gives the protein CASSGLAGGGSETQYF.

The chain is built from TRBV3-1 (or the pseudogene TRBV3-2) and TRBJ2-7, with 9 bases fitting TRBD1. Trimming at V came to 4 bases and at J to 4 bases, leaving 11 bases not matched to a gene. CDR1 and CDR2 from the germline V gene are LGHDT and YNNKEL (reference sequence). This CDR3 is built from 16 residues. CDR3 amino acids: CASSPHRGPPIYEQYF. The DNA of the CDR3 is TGTGCCAGCAGCCCACACAGGGGGCCACCTATTTACGAGCAGTACTTC.

The gene calls are TRBV4-1 and TRBJ2-5, with D tentatively TRBD2 (6 bases). The CDR3 runs to 16 residues. Trimming shortened V by 0 bases and J by 2 bases, and 13 bases separated the two germline ends. Germline V lookup: CDR1 MGHRA, CDR2 YSYEKL. In nucleotides, the CDR3 is TGCGCCAGCAGCCAAGATACCGGGACTGCACAAGAGACCCAGTACTTC. It encodes CASSQDTGTAQETQYF.

This chain links TRBV28 with TRBJ1-5, with a weak D call TRBD1 (6 bases). The V gene lost 5 bases and the J gene lost 3 bases, with 14 bases spanning the gap. Germline values: CDR1 MDHEN, CDR2 SYDVKM. CDR3 length equals 15 residues. The CDR3 spells CASSRGQPNNQPQHF. The CDR3 bases are TGTGCCAGCAGTCGCGGACAGCCTAACAATCAGCCCCAGCATTTT.

V and J are TRBV2 and TRBJ2-2; D might be TRBD1 (5 bases). Germline CDR1 is SNHLY and CDR2 is FYNNEI. Trimming shortened V by 7 bases and J by 4 bases, and 13 bases separated the two germline ends. CDR3 length: 14 amino acids. CDR3 nucleotide sequence: TGTGCCAGCAACAGGCTGCGAAGCACCGGGGAGCTGTTTTTT. Its translation: CASNRLRSTGELFF.

The V gene is TRBV10-3, the J gene TRBJ1-5, with D possibly TRBD1 on 6 matching bases. This CDR3 contains 14 residues. Trimming took off 3 bases at V and 6 bases at J, with 12 bases between the two ends. Germline CDR1 ENHRY, CDR2 SYGVKD. This chain's CDR3 is CAISEQGLGQPQHF. Written as DNA, the CDR3 is TGTGCCATCAGTGAACAGGGTCTAGGTCAGCCCCAGCATTTT.

This clone has only one observation. V and J are TRBV9 and TRBJ2-7; D may be TRBD1 (6 bases). Germline V gives CDR1 SGDLS, CDR2 YYNGEE. V shed 0 bases and J shed 1 base, with 11 bases lying between them. The CDR3 length is 15 residues. CDR3 loop: CASSVGTDPSYEQYF. CDR3 nucleotides: TGTGCCAGCAGCGTAGGGACAGACCCGTCCTACGAGCAGTACTTC.

This sequence joins TRBV5-8 and TRBJ2-5; D gene ambiguous. Trimming cost V 4 bases and J 0 bases, with 4 bases left between them. The CDR3 runs 12 residues. The germline V gene encodes CDR1 SGHTS and CDR2 YDEGEE. The CDR3 region is CASSRYQETQYF. As DNA, the CDR3 is TGTGCCAGCAGCCGTTACCAAGAGACCCAGTACTTC.

The chain combines TRBV12-5 with TRBJ1-1; 10 nucleotides agree with TRBD1. The CDR3 consists of 16 residues. Trimming took 5 bases from V and 3 from J; bases not matched to a gene: 9. CDR1 is LGHNT and CDR2 is FRNRAP in the germline V gene. The CDR3 DNA follows: TGTGCTAGTGGTAGGAGGGACAGGGGAATATACACTGAAGCTTTCTTT. It encodes CASGRRDRGIYTEAFF. Variable domain in full (rest from reference TRBV12-5 and TRBJ1-1): DARVTQTPRHKVTEMGQEVTMRCQPILGHNTVFWYRQTMMQGLELLAYFRNRAPLDDSGMPKDRFSAEMPDATLATLKIQPSEPRDSAVYFCASGRRDRGIYTEAFFGQGTRLTVV.

The CDR3 DNA is TGCGCCACCGAACTACAGGGATGTGGCACTGAAGCTTTCTTT. The encoded protein is CATELQGCGTEAFF. V is TRBV10-1 and J is TRBJ1-1; perhaps TRBD1 as D (6 bases). There are 14 residues in the CDR3. Trimming left V 10 bases short and J 4 bases short, with 19 bases between. The germline V gene encodes CDR1 WNHNN and CDR2 SYGVQD (reference sequence).

The chain uses TRBV28 and TRBJ1-5; D is unclear. This CDR3 contains 15 residues. Germline CDR1 reads MDHEN; CDR2 reads SYDVKM. V lost 6 bases, J lost 1 base, and 13 bases lay in between. The CDR3 DNA reads TGTGCCAGCAGAACGGGATCATTCAGCAATCAGCCCCAGCATTTT. Its translation is CASRTGSFSNQPQHF.

The V gene is TRBV13, the J gene TRBJ2-6; D perhaps matches TRBD2 (5 bases). The ends were cut back, 1 base at V and 2 bases at J, with 12 bases in the middle. Per the germline V gene, CDR1 is PRHDT and CDR2 is FYEKMQ (reference sequence). The CDR3 covers 17 residues. The CDR3 is CASSLVTQRAGANVLTF. The CDR3 bases are TGTGCCAGCAGCTTAGTGACCCAGAGGGCTGGGGCCAACGTCCTGACTTTC.

The V and J genes are TRBV6-4 and TRBJ1-1; weak D call: TRBD1 (6 bases). Trimming left V 9 bases short and J 5 bases short, with 10 bases between. This CDR3 is built from 11 residues. CDR1 is MRHNA and CDR2 is SNTAGT in the germline V gene. The CDR3 is CASSQGTEAFF. The DNA of the CDR3 is TGTGCCAGTTCTCAGGGGACTGAAGCTTTCTTT.

The chain has TRBV10-3 and TRBJ1-1; D remains unclear. V was cut by 6 bases and J by 4 bases, with 6 bases left in between. CDR3 size: 11 residues. CDR1 is ENHRY and CDR2 is SYGVKD in the germline V gene. The CDR3 is CAISYGTEAFF. The CDR3 DNA sequence: TGTGCCATCAGCTATGGCACTGAAGCTTTCTTT.

The chain carries TRBV5-6 and TRBJ2-1, with 7 bases that match TRBD2. V gave up 4 bases and J gave up 6 bases; unmatched junction bases: 13. The CDR3 extends over 16 amino acids. CDR1 is SGHDT, CDR2 YYEEEE, per germline. The CDR3 region is CASSPLGASGFNEQFF. The DNA of the CDR3 is TGTGCCAGCAGCCCCCTCGGAGCTAGCGGTTTCAATGAGCAGTTCTTC.